This T cell receptor (beta chain) was identified in a study of blood T cell repertoires in COVID-19. Study-wide background: Material from acute and convalescent COVID-19 was sourced from the United States, Italy and Spain. The analysed material was cDNA or gDNA that came from T cells, B-cell-depleted T cells, or PBMCs.

V lost 1 base and J lost 5; bases outside the gene matches: 12. CDR1 is SGHTA and CDR2 is FQGTGA in the germline V gene. The CDR3 spans 18 residues. Authors' methods: Reference gene primer amplification gave nucleated cell count estimates. Clones were sequenced by immunoSEQ multiplex PCR, and TCRdb holds only the in-frame ones, with some missing. That table furnishes V, J and clone size, whereas the DNA furnished D and trimming. The sample gives about 200,000 clones, about 88% of which show up once; approximately 5% is in the top ten. Sequencing used peripheral blood. This clonotype was obtained from a woman of 80 years or more with acute or convalescent COVID-19. This rearrangement joins TRBV7-3 to TRBJ2-2; 8 bases agree with TRBD2. CDR3 in DNA: TGTGCCAGCAGCTTAAACCCCCCAGCGGGAGTGGGGACCGGGGAGCTGTTTTTT. It encodes CASSLNPPAGVGTGELFF.